Listed below are T cell receptor beta chains from one sample, sequenced in a study of a mutant IDH1 vaccine in newly diagnosed glioma. These receptors lack a known antigen. Measured with immunoSEQ multiplex PCR; TCRdb has only the in-frame clones, and not every one. Here the sample spans approximately 30,000 clones, under 85% being singletons. The sequences come from PBMCs, collected from a glioma patient whose treatment included an IDH1 peptide vaccine. These receptors were taken from a woman aged 25 to 39 with glioma. Some clones in this sample may be carry-over from other donors' samples. CDR3s include the opening cysteine and the closing phenylalanine or tryptophan. A D gene is named only where the DNA matches it firmly. Only part of the rows carry a size: once, few, many, or a class if the clone is expanded.

CDR3nt: TGTGCCAGCAGCCCCGGGAACACTGAAGCTTTCTTT
CDR3aa: CASSPGNTEAFF
j_gene: TRBJ1-1
v_gene: TRBV11-3
abundance: once
d_gene: -

CDR3nt: TGTGCCAGCTGGGACCCAGGGAGGGCCCAGCATTTT
CDR3aa: CASWDPGRAQHF
j_gene: TRBJ1-5
v_gene: TRBV6-5
abundance: -
d_gene: -

CDR3nt: TGCAGCGTCCCCGTGGACTCCTACAATGAGCAGTTCTTC
CDR3aa: CSVPVDSYNEQFF
j_gene: TRBJ2-1
v_gene: TRBV29-1
abundance: -
d_gene: -

CDR3nt: TGTGCCAGCAGCAACTCAGGAGCGGGAGGTAAAAACATTCAGTACTTC
CDR3aa: CASSNSGAGGKNIQYF
j_gene: TRBJ2-4
v_gene: TRBV7-9
abundance: -
d_gene: TRBD2

CDR3nt: TGTGCCAGTAGTATAGGCCGGACTAGCGGGAGAGGAAATGAGCAGTTCTTC
CDR3aa: CASSIGRTSGRGNEQFF
j_gene: TRBJ2-1
v_gene: TRBV19
abundance: -
d_gene: TRBD2

CDR3nt: TGTGCCAGCAGCCAAACTACAGGGACGGGGGAGCTGTTTTTT
CDR3aa: CASSQTTGTGELFF
j_gene: TRBJ2-2
v_gene: TRBV9
abundance: -
d_gene: -

CDR3nt: TGTGCCAGTAGTATGGCCCGGAGCTACACCTTC
CDR3aa: CASSMARSYTF
j_gene: TRBJ1-2
v_gene: TRBV19
abundance: -
d_gene: -

CDR3nt: TGTGCCAGCAGCTTAATGGCGGGAGTACGAGAGACCCAGTACTTC
CDR3aa: CASSLMAGVRETQYF
j_gene: TRBJ2-5
v_gene: TRBV5-6
abundance: -
d_gene: TRBD2

CDR3nt: TGTGCCAGCAGCCACCGGAACTCCTACGAGCAGTACTTC
CDR3aa: CASSHRNSYEQYF
j_gene: TRBJ2-7
v_gene: TRBV7-9
abundance: once
d_gene: -

CDR3nt: TGTGCCAGCAGGAGCGTTTATAGCAATCAGCCCCAGCATTTT
CDR3aa: CASRSVYSNQPQHF
j_gene: TRBJ1-5
v_gene: TRBV6-1
abundance: -
d_gene: -

CDR3nt: TGTGCCAGCAGCTCGAGGGGGAGGGCCTCCAATGAGCAGTTCTTC
CDR3aa: CASSSRGRASNEQFF
j_gene: TRBJ2-1
v_gene: TRBV5-4
abundance: -
d_gene: -

CDR3nt: TGTGCCAGCAGCGTAGGACTAGCGGGAGGGTTCTACAATGAGCAGTTCTTC
CDR3aa: CASSVGLAGGFYNEQFF
j_gene: TRBJ2-1
v_gene: TRBV9
abundance: once
d_gene: TRBD2

CDR3nt: TGTGCCAGCAGTTCCGCGGGAGGGGGGGAGACTGAAGCTTTCTTT
CDR3aa: CASSSAGGGETEAFF
j_gene: TRBJ1-1
v_gene: TRBV28
abundance: -
d_gene: -

CDR3nt: TGTGCCAGCAGCCAAGATTCCGGTCCCAACTATGGCTACACCTTC
CDR3aa: CASSQDSGPNYGYTF
j_gene: TRBJ1-2
v_gene: TRBV4-2
abundance: -
d_gene: -

CDR3nt: TGTGCCAGCAGTGATTGGGCCACAGATACGCAGTATTTT
CDR3aa: CASSDWATDTQYF
j_gene: TRBJ2-3
v_gene: TRBV6-1
abundance: -
d_gene: -

CDR3nt: TGTGCCAGCAGCTTACGGGGCTGGGGCTCCGAGCAGTACTTC
CDR3aa: CASSLRGWGSEQYF
j_gene: TRBJ2-7
v_gene: TRBV11-3
abundance: -
d_gene: -

CDR3nt: TGTGCCAGCAGCTTAGTGGTGGGAGGGCCTTGGGATACGCAGTATTTT
CDR3aa: CASSLVVGGPWDTQYF
j_gene: TRBJ2-3
v_gene: TRBV7-8
abundance: -
d_gene: TRBD2

CDR3nt: TGTGCTAGCAGCCCGCGGACTAGCGGGAGGGAGACCCAGTACTTC
CDR3aa: CASSPRTSGRETQYF
j_gene: TRBJ2-5
v_gene: TRBV7-7
abundance: -
d_gene: TRBD2